This T cell receptor beta chain was documented in a study of blood T cell repertoires in COVID-19. There are 15 residues in the CDR3. V gave up 5 bases and J gave up 5 bases, with 15 bases separating them. Germline V gene data show CDR1 as SGHDN and CDR2 as FVKESK. Source study methods: Researchers report that nucleated cell counts were estimated from reference gene primer amplification. Repertoires were generated with immunoSEQ multiplex PCR, while TCRdb's copy carries only in-frame clones and drops some. V, J and clone size are those of that table, while D and trimming were read from the DNA. The sample includes about 110,000 clones, roughly 84% of them seen just once.

The sequencing input was peripheral blood. The chain combines TRBV14 with TRBJ2-2; perhaps TRBD2 as D (6 bases). The clonotype comes from a human donor in a cohort sampled during active COVID-19. In DNA, the CDR3 is TGTGCCAGCAGCGAAGGGACCCTAGCGACCGGGGAGCTGTTTTTT. It translates to CASSEGTLATGELFF.